Listed here is a single TCR beta chain. This clone was recorded a few times. Its binding antigen is unknown. One base away there is no much larger clone; base qualities are not given. The immunoSEQ hsTCRB assay version 4 in survey mode was used to sequence TCRbeta repertoires from genomic DNA. Genomic DNA was diluted to 7.5 to 10 ng/uL, using up to roughly 1 ug per sample for TCRbeta sequencing. Per the source publication's procedure: ImmunoSeq Analyzer 3.0 was used for analysis of TCRbeta data, and diversity was computed on productive nucleotide rearrangements. Using the Immunarch R package, the improved Chao index served to estimate lower-bound TCR diversity and the Gini coefficient served to estimate clonality. Different nucleotide rearrangements encoding the same CDR3beta amino acid sequence were counted as distinct clonotypes. Differential abundance analysis identified TCRbeta sequences significantly enriched in antigen-responding cells relative to anti-CD3/anti-CD28-activated cells. GLIPH2 clustered TCRs by predicted peptide-MHC specificity, both within individual participants and across merged participant data sets. TCRdb obtained this table from immuneACCESS and retained in-frame rearrangements with V and J assigned. These tables miss some clones; where compared with another copy, unresolved V genes account for less than half of the shortfall, and the remainder is unexplained. V and J calls and clone size are copied from that table; D and trimming were computed from the DNA. The sample table lists about 45,000 clones, about 87% of them with a count of one. Clones ranked in the top ten supply 0.45% to 0.5% of the sample.

This specimen's treatment or condition label, per the study, means: suppressive antiretroviral therapy. Cells were stimulated with anti-CD3/anti-CD28 magnetic beads as a nonspecific positive control representing the CD4+ T cell repertoire. Sorting of responding CD4+ T cells was based on upregulation of both CD40 ligand and CD69. Participants were HIV-1-infected adults who started suppressive ART during chronic infection. Plasma HIV-1 RNA had been undetectable (below 50 copies/mL) in participants for at least 4 years. To be included, participants needed a CD4+ T cell count above 400 cells/uL and a positive CMV serology. Before stimulation, PBMCs were isolated using density centrifugation and depleted of CD8+ T cells. Stimulation of CD8-depleted PBMCs was carried out for more than 15 hours with anti-CD28/CD49d costimulation, CD40-blocking antibody and enfuvirtide, to prevent new infections. Cell sorting was done on a Beckman Coulter MoFlo Legacy or XDP sorter, and dead cells were excluded with propidium iodide. For samples with more than one million cells, genomic DNA was extracted with the QIAamp DNA Mini Kit, and for all other samples the Quick-DNA Microprep Kit was used.

The sample is drawn from a study of persistence of HIV-infected CD4 T cells (dated by TCRdb to the early 2020s). Regarding the study in general: The median time the participants had spent on suppressive ART was eight to nine years. Peripheral blood samples of up to about 180 mL were obtained at multiple time points, with the exception of two participants, for whom leukapheresis was performed at a single time point. Anti-CD3/anti-CD28 stimulation activated a higher proportion of cells, with a lower memory fraction, than antigen stimulation. CMV- and HIV-1 Gag-responding CD4+ T cells were isolated from ART-treated individuals so that antigen-driven clonal expansion of HIV-1-infected cells could be examined. Proviral sequencing was used to assess clonality among infected cells, whereas TCRbeta sequencing gauged the clonality of all cells within each sorted population. In the cross-participant TCR cluster analysis, fewer than 10 participants were included for CMV and 7 participants were included for Gag. The full study reports these points: Significantly lower TCRbeta richness was observed in CMV- and Gag-responding cells than in anti-CD3/anti-CD28-responding cells, and higher oligoclonality was observed in CMV-responding cells than in CD3/CD28-stimulated and Gag-responding cells. Degenerate expanded CDR3beta sequences were enriched in antigen-responding cells, suggesting convergent selection of CD4+ responses to CMV and Gag. Only a small number of individuals took part in the study, and the range of antigens tested was limited. Bulk TCR analyses could not be limited to the rare CMV-responding cells that actually contained HIV-1 proviruses. TCR oligoclonality correlated with proviral oligoclonality within the same sorted populations.

The germline V gene specifies SGHTS as CDR1 and YDEGEE as CDR2. Measured from the cysteine to the phenylalanine, the CDR3 is 15 residues long. The DNA shown is the 45-base CDR3, in frame from base 1. Ends trimmed: V by 2 bases, J by 7 bases; bases unmatched to a gene: 6. Recombination connected TRBV5-8 to TRBJ1-1, and 12 bases in between align with TRBD1. Sequences were derived from CD4+ T cells sorted from PBMCs after 18-hour stimulation, sampled from a patient who received antiretroviral therapy. Interpreted using the paper, the cell subset or site label stands for: CD40L+CD69+ CD4 T cells responding to anti-CD3/anti-CD28 beads, representing the overall repertoire. The receptor comes from an adult woman with HIV who was CMV-seropositive. CDR3 reads: CASSLTGTGGHEAFF. In nucleotide form, the sequence is TGTGCCAGCAGCTTAACCGGGACAGGGGGCCATGAAGCTTTCTTT.